This T cell receptor beta chain was captured by sequencing in a study of shared clonotypes between healthy human individuals. There are 15 residues in the CDR3. V gave up 5 bases and J gave up 0 bases; unmatched junction bases: 5. CDR1 and CDR2 from the germline V gene are MNHEY and SVGAGI. Clones were read by immunoSEQ multiplex PCR, and TCRdb kept only the in-frame ones, dropping some. The sample carries about 2.3 million clones, over 90% recorded once. Naive CD4+ cells were CD45RA-selected; the remaining cells were memory. The sequencing input was naive CD4+ T cells from PBMCs. The subset was: CD45RA+ positively selected. This clonotype was obtained from a man in his late teens or twenties in good health. Some clones in this sample may be carry-over from other donors' samples. V and J are TRBV6-5 and TRBJ2-7, with 9 bases identical to TRBD2. This CDR3 reads CASSKLAGYSYEQYF. CDR3 nucleotide sequence: TGTGCCAGCAGTAAACTAGCGGGTTACTCCTACGAGCAGTACTTC.